This TCR beta chain appears in the sequencing data of a study of blood T cell repertoires in COVID-19. Overall study: Acute-phase and convalescent COVID-19 samples originated in the United States, Italy and Spain. Sample material is recorded as cDNA or gDNA derived from T cells, B-cell-depleted T cells, or PBMCs.

As originally analysed: From reference gene primer amplification, estimates of nucleated cell counts were derived. The table came from immunoSEQ multiplex PCR; TCRdb's copy has only in-frame clones and leaves some out. The DNA gave D and trimming, while V, J and clone size come from that table. The sample contains 100,000 to 120,000 clones, approximately 82% of which appear only once. J gave up 1 base and V 5 bases, and 10 bases lay outside the gene matches. Germline V CDR1 and CDR2: SGHRS, YFSETQ. The CDR3 has 18 amino acids. This rearrangement joins TRBV5-1 to TRBJ2-6; 9 bases align to TRBD1. Sequencing used peripheral blood. This clonotype was obtained from an elderly woman with acute or convalescent COVID-19. CDR3 sequence reads: CASRPDRGYASGANVLTF. CDR3 coding DNA: TGCGCCAGCAGACCGGACAGGGGTTACGCGTCTGGGGCCAACGTCCTGACTTTC.